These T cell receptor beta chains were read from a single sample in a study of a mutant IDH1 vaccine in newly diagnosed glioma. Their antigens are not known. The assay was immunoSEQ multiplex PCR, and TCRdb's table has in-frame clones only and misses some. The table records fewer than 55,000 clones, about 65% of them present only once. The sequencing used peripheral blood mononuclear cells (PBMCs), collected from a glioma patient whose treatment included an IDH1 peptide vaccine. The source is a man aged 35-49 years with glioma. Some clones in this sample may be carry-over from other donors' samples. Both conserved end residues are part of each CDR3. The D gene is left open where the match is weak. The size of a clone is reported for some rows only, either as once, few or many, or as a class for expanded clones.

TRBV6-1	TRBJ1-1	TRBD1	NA	TGTGCCAGCAGTCTACCAGGGGGAGTTGAAGCTTTCTTT	CASSLPGGVEAFF
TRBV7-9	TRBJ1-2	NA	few	TGTGCCAGCACCCTCGGGGGGCCCAACTATGGCTACACCTTC	CASTLGGPNYGYTF
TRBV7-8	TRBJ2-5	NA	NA	TGTGCCAGCAGCTTAGGGGCAGGGGCGGGCCCTGAGACCCAGTACTTC	CASSLGAGAGPETQYF
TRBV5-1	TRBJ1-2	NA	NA	TGCGCCAGCAGCTCGGATACCGGGACACCGGGTGGCTACACCTTC	CASSSDTGTPGGYTF
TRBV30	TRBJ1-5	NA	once	TGTGCCTGGGGACGGGAGGGTCGCAATCAGCCCCAGCATTTT	CAWGREGRNQPQHF
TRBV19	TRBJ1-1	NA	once	TGTGCCAGTAGTACCAGCGGGAGTGAAGCTTTCTTT	CASSTSGSEAFF
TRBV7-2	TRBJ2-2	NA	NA	TGTGCCAGCAGAGACAACACCGGGGAGCTGTTTTTT	CASRDNTGELFF
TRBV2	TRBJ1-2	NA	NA	TGTGCCAGCAGTGATCTCGATGGCTACACCTTC	CASSDLDGYTF
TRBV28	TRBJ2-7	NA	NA	TGTGCCAGCATGTGGGTCGTTCCCTACGAGCAGTACTTC	CASMWVVPYEQYF
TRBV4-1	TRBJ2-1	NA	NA	TGCGCCAGCAGCCAAGGCCGGGGGTTCTACAATGAGCAGTTCTTC	CASSQGRGFYNEQFF
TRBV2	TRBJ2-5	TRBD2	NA	TGTGCCAGCAGGGGGACTAGCGGGAGATACCAAGAGACCCAGTACTTC	CASRGTSGRYQETQYF